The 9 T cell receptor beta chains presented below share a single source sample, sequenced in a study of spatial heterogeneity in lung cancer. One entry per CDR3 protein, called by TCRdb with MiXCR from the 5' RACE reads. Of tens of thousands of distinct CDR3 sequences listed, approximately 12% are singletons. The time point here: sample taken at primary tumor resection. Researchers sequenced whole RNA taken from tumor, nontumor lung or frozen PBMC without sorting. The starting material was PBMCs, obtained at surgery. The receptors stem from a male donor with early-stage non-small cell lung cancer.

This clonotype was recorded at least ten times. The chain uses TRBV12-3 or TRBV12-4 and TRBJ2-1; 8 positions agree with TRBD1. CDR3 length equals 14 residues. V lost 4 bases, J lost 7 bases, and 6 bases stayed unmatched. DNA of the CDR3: TGTGCCAGCAGTTGGACAGGGCTTGAGAATGAGCAGTTCTTC. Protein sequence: CASSWTGLENEQFF.

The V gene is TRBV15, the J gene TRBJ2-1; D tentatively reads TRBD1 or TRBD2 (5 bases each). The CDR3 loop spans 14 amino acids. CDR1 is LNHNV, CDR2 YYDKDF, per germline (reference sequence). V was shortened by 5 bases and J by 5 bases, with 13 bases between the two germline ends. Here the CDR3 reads CATSPGTVNNEQFF. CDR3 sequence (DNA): TGTGCCACCAGCCCCGGGACGGTCAACAATGAGCAGTTCTTC.

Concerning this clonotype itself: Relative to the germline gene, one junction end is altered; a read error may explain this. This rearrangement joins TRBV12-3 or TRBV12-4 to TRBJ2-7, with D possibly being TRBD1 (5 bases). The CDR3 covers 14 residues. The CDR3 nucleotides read TGTGCCAGCAGTGTAGCAGGGCCCCTCTACGAGCAGTACTTC. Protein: CASSVAGPLYEQYF.

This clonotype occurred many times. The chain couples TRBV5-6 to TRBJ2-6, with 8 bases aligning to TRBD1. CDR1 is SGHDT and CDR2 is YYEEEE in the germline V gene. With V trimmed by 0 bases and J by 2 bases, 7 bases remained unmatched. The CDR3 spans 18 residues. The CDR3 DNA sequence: TGTGCCAGCAGCTTGGGGCAGGGGGCAAAGCCTGGGGCCAACGTCCTGACTTTC. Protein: CASSLGQGAKPGANVLTF.

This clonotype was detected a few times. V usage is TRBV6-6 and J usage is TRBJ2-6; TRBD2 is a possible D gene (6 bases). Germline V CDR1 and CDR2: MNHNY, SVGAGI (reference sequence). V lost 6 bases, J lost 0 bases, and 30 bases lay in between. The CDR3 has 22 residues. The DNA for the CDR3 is TGTGCCAGCAGCCGTTACGGGGGTAGATCGGCGACAGACAGCTCTGGGGCCAACGTCCTGACTTTC. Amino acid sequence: CASSRYGGRSATDSSGANVLTF.

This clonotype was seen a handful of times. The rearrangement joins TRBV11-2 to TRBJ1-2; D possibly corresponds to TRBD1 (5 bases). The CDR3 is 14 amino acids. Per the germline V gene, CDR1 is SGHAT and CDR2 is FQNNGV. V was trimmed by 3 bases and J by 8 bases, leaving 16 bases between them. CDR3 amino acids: CASSFPGHPGGYTF. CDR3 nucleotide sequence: TGTGCCAGCAGCTTTCCAGGACATCCCGGAGGCTACACCTTC.

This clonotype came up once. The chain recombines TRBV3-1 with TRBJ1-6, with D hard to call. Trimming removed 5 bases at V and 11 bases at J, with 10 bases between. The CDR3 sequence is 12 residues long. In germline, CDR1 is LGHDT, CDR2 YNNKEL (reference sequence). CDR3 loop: CASSNSDPPLHF. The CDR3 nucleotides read TGTGCCAGCAGCAACAGTGATCCACCCCTCCACTTT.

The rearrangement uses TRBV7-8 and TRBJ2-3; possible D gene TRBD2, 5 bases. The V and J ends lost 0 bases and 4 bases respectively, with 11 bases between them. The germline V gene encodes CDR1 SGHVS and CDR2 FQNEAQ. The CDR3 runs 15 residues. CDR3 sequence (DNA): TGTGCCAGCAGCTTAGCGAAGAGGGATCCAGATACGCAGTATTTT. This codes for CASSLAKRDPDTQYF. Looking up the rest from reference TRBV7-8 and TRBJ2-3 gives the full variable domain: GAGVSQSPRYKVAKRGQDVALRCDPISGHVSLFWYQQALGQGPEFLTYFQNEAQLDKSGLPSDRFFAERPEGSVSTLKIQRTQQEDSAVYLCASSLAKRDPDTQYFGPGTRLTVL.

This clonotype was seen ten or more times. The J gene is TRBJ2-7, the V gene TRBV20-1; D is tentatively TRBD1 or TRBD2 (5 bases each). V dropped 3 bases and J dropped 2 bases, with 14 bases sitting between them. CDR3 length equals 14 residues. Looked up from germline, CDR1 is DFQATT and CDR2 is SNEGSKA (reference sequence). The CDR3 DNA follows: TGCAGTGCTAGCGGACCGGGACCCCCCTACGAGCAGTACTTC. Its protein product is CSASGPGPPYEQYF.